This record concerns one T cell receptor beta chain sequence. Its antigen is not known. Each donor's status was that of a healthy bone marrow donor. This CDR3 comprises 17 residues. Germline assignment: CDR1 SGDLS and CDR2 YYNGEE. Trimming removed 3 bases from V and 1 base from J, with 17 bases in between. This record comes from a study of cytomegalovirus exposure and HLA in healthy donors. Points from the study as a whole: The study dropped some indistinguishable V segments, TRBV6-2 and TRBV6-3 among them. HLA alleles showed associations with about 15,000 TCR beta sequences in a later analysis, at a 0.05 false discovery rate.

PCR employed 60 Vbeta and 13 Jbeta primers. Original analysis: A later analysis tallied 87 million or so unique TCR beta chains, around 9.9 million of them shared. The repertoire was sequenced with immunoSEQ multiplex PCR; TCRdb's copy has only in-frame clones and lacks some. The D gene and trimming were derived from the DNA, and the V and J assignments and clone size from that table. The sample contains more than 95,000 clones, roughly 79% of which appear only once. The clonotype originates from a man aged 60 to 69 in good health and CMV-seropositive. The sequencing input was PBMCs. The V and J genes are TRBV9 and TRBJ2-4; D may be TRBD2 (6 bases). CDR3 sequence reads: CASSGSGVGGAKNIQYF. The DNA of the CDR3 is TGTGCCAGCAGCGGCTCTGGGGTGGGGGGTGCCAAAAACATTCAGTACTTC.